This T cell receptor beta chain was identified in a study of shared clonotypes between healthy human individuals. Sequencing was at deep level. Genomic DNA (from each subset) was split evenly across several immunoSEQ plates. DNA at 200 ng, tens of thousands of T cell genomes, went into sorted-subset replicate PCRs. Clones were read by immunoSEQ multiplex PCR, and TCRdb kept only the in-frame ones, dropping some. Among about 1 million clones listed, under 80% were seen once. In regard to this clone: What it binds is unknown.

V was pared by 4 bases and J by 3 bases, with 9 bases between. The CDR3 sequence is 13 residues long. Germline V gives CDR1 SGHTA, CDR2 FQGTGA. Regarding the study as a whole: Large depth notwithstanding, sorted-subset sequencing proved incomplete by rarefaction.

This chain connects TRBV7-3 to TRBJ1-1; D ambiguous. The sequence was obtained from a man between 18 and 35 years old in good health. What was sequenced was memory CD4+ T cells sorted from blood. Subset in this sample: CD45RA-negative fraction. CDR3 nucleotide sequence: TGTGCCAGCAGCTCATATTCAGACACTGAAGCTTTCTTT. Its translation: CASSSYSDTEAFF.